The sequence of this T cell receptor beta chain was determined in a study of blood T cell repertoires in COVID-19 (TCRdb year 2020). Study-level background: Collaborator samples came from the United States, Italy and Spain and covered acute and convalescent phases of COVID-19. HLA class I and class II types, where available, came from metadata supplied by the sample provider rather than from assay-based typing. The samples were drawn from the first 160 participants of the ongoing ImmuneRACE study and from over 950 subjects provided by 6 global collaborators. Deeply sampled blood TCRbeta repertoires from subjects exposed to, actively infected with, or recovered from COVID-19 were included in the dataset. The material from the prospective study consisted of cDNA or gDNA derived from T cells, B-cell-depleted T cells, or PBMCs. The repertoires were made available in a free public database intended to serve as a resource for research on the immune response to SARS-CoV-2. The sample metadata nearly always contained a de-identified subject ID, COVID-19 status, age in years and sex. Points the paper makes about the study in general: Clinical and demographic metadata were provided uncurated, with the amount varying by source and participant.

Enrolling through a virtual design, the prospective study's participants ranged in age from about 18 to 100 years and lived across approximately 25 United States geographic areas. Cohort assignment in the prospective study relied on participant-reported clinical history from a screening survey and a study questionnaire. ImmuneRACE Cohort 3 recovered participants were defined by two consecutive negative NP/OP PCR tests, healthcare professional clearance, or symptom resolution. In the prospective study, whole blood, serum and a nasopharyngeal or oropharyngeal swab were collected from each participant by mobile phlebotomists. Over a roughly 2-month period, participants in the prospective study had the option of providing additional blood draws and questionnaires. Blood samples from the prospective study were shipped frozen or at room temperature prior to DNA extraction. The germline V gene (reference sequence) supplies CDR1 LNHNV and CDR2 YYDKDF. Here V drops 8 bases and J drops 1 base, and the junction holds 5 bases not matched to any gene. CDR3 length: 15 amino acids, cysteine to phenylalanine. This entry keeps only the CDR3 DNA: 45 bases, framed from base 1.

TCRbeta CDR3 regions were amplified from genomic DNA by means of the immunoSEQ Assay, a bias-controlled multiplex PCR. In the original analysis: Nucleated cell counts per sample were estimated from amplification of reference gene primers within the assay. Sequence reads were collapsed and filtered to measure the absolute abundance of every unique TCRbeta CDR3 rearrangement. For each sample, productive Simpson clonality was calculated as the square root of Simpson's diversity index over productive rearrangements. As stored in TCRdb, this immuneACCESS dataset retains in-frame rearrangements with V and J assigned. A fraction of the clones does not appear; measured against another copy, unresolved V genes explain less than half of the discrepancy, and the remainder lacks a known reason. From that table come the V and J calls and clone size; the DNA was used to work out D and trimming. Present in this sample are under 300,000 clones, 75% to 90% of which were seen just once. Roughly 2.5% of the sample belongs to the ten largest clones.

Regarding this clone: Its antigen target is currently unknown. The sample holds no much larger clone one base away, and base qualities are not on file.

The rearrangement combines TRBV15 with TRBJ1-1; TRBD1 aligns with 12 central bases. This receptor was identified in a woman aged 18 to 35 who had recovered from COVID-19. Sequencing was done on a sample of PBMCs or T cells enriched from blood (not recorded which). Here is the DNA: TGTGCCACCGCCGGGACAGGGGGCGCGAACACTGAAGCTTTCTTT. Its coded protein is CATAGTGGANTEAFF.